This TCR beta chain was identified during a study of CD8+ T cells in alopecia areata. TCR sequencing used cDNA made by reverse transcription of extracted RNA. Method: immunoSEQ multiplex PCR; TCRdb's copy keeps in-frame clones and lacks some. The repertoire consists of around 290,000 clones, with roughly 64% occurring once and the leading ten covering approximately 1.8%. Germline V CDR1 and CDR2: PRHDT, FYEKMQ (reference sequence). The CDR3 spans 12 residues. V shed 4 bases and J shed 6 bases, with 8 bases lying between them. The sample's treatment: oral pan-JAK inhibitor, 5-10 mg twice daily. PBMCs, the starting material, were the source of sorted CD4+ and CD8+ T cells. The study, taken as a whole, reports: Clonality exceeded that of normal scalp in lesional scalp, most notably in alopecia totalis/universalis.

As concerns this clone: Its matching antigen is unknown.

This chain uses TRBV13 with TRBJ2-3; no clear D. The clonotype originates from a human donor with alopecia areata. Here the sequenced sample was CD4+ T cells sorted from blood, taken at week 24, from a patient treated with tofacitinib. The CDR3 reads CASSSEGDTQYF. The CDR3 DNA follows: TGTGCCAGCAGCTCCGAAGGCGATACGCAGTATTTT.